This T cell receptor beta chain was documented in a study of T cells after yellow fever vaccination. Notes on the study in general: Among primary-vaccination clones, most reappeared after the booster, at approximately 96% for CD4 and around 90% for CD8.

This clonotype came up a few times. Its antigen is not identified. Germline lookup yields CDR1 SQVTM and CDR2 ANQGSEA. This CDR3 spans 13 amino acids. V shed 8 bases and J shed 6 bases, with 16 bases lying between them. TCRdb analysed the 5' RACE reads with MiXCR anew, one entry per CDR3 protein. The sample carries roughly 500,000 distinct CDR3 sequences, about 19% recorded once. Source: PBMCs, taken 15 days after the yellow fever booster vaccination. This clonotype originated in a man younger than 40 who received the YFV17D yellow fever vaccine. The genes are TRBV29-1 and TRBJ2-2; D may match TRBD1 or TRBD2 (5 bases each). In DNA form, the CDR3 reads TGCAGCTACCGGGACCAAGGACCCGGGGAGCTGTTTTTT. Amino acids: CSYRDQGPGELFF.